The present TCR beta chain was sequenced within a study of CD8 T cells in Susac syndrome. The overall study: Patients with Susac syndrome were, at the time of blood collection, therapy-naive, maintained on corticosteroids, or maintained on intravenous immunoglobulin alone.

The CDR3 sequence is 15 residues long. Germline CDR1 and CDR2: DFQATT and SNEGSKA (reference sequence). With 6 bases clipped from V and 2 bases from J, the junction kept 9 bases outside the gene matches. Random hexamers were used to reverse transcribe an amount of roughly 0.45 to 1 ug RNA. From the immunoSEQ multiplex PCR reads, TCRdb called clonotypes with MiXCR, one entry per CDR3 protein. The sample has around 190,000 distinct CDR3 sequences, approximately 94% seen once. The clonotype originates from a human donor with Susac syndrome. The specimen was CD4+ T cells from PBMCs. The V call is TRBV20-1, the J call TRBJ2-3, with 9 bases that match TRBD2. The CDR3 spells CSAQAGGAFTDTQYF. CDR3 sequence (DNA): TGCAGTGCCCAGGCGGGGGGGGCCTTCACAGATACGCAGTATTTT.